One sample yielded the 9 T cell receptor beta chains listed below, sequenced in a study of cytomegalovirus exposure and HLA in healthy donors. The PCR was carried out with 60 Vbeta primers and 13 Jbeta primers. Using immunoSEQ multiplex PCR, the repertoire was profiled, and TCRdb retains in-frame clones only, with some absent. The profile shows some 130,000 clones, 80% of them singletons. The sample comprised PBMCs. These receptors were collected from a woman in her thirties or forties in good health and CMV-seronegative.

The rearrangement uses TRBV7-3 and TRBJ2-7; 11 bases match TRBD1. J gave up 2 bases and V 4 bases, and 7 bases lay outside the gene matches. Germline CDR1 SGHTA, CDR2 FQGTGA. The CDR3 consists of 16 residues. The CDR3 coding sequence is TGTGCCAGCAGCTACCCTGGGGGACAGGGGGCCTACGAGCAGTACTTC. Protein sequence: CASSYPGGQGAYEQYF.

This chain joins TRBV6-5 and TRBJ1-6; no firm D call. Germline-derived CDR1 and CDR2 are MNHEY and SVGAGI. Trimming took off 6 bases at V and 1 base at J, with 10 bases between the two ends. The CDR3 is 15 amino acids. CDR3 amino acids: CASSRTGSYNSPLHF. In DNA form, the CDR3 reads TGTGCCAGCAGCCGGACGGGGTCCTATAATTCACCCCTCCACTTT.

V and J are TRBV5-1 and TRBJ2-2; possible D gene TRBD2, 6 bases. CDR1 and CDR2 from the germline V gene are SGHRS and YFSETQ. The V and J ends lost 0 bases and 8 bases respectively, with 14 bases between them. This CDR3 contains 15 residues. The CDR3 nucleotides are TGCGCCAGCAGCTTGGAGGGGCGGGAAGCAGGGGAGCTGTTTTTT. This translates into CASSLEGREAGELFF.

V is TRBV19 and J is TRBJ1-1; D is perhaps TRBD1 (5 bases). Germline values: CDR1 LNHDA, CDR2 SQIVND (reference sequence). The CDR3 consists of 15 residues. Trimming pared 3 bases from V and 1 base from J, leaving 12 bases between. The CDR3 DNA reads TGTGCCAGTAGTATGGTTGGACACCGGAACACTGAAGCTTTCTTT. It encodes CASSMVGHRNTEAFF.

This rearrangement joins TRBV27 to TRBJ1-1; 9 bases align to TRBD1. V trimming: 5 bases; J trimming: 11 bases; junction bases outside the gene matches: 6. The CDR3 totals 12 residues. In germline, CDR1 is MNHEY, CDR2 SMNVEV (reference sequence). The CDR3 is CASSDRGETAFF. CDR3 coding DNA: TGTGCCAGCAGTGACAGGGGGGAGACGGCTTTCTTT.

The chain has TRBV6-5 and TRBJ2-7, with a tentative D call TRBD2 (5 bases). The V and J ends lost 2 bases and 3 bases respectively, with 8 bases between them. Germline V gives CDR1 MNHEY, CDR2 SVGAGI. The CDR3 loop spans 13 amino acids. This CDR3 reads CASSYDYGYEQYF. The CDR3 DNA follows: TGTGCCAGCAGTTACGACTACGGCTACGAGCAGTACTTC.

This clone was detected only a few times. The V and J genes are TRBV29-1 and TRBJ1-1, with D hard to call. This CDR3 contains 13 residues. From germline, CDR1 is SQVTM and CDR2 ANQGSEA. V lost 7 bases and J lost 4, with 16 bases in between. CDR3 bases: TGCAGCGCCCGGTCTTCTGTTGTCACTGAAGCTTTCTTT. This translates into CSARSSVVTEAFF.

V gene TRBV27 combines with J gene TRBJ2-7; D perhaps matches TRBD2 (6 bases). The V and J ends lost 6 bases and 2 bases respectively, with 8 bases between them. The CDR3 is 12 amino acids. Germline V gene data show CDR1 as MNHEY and CDR2 as SMNVEV (reference sequence). CDR3 DNA sequence: TGTGCCAGCAGGGGACTCCCCTACGAGCAGTACTTC. As protein: CASRGLPYEQYF.

Concerning this clone itself: Different DNA sequences within this sample yield the same CDR3. The V gene is TRBV6-5, the J gene TRBJ2-2; D unresolved. The CDR3 extends over 12 amino acids. Trimming took 7 bases from V and 4 from J, leaving 7 bases between them. Germline CDR1 reads MNHEY; CDR2 reads SVGAGI. The CDR3 bases are TGTGCCAGCACCCCCTCCACCGGGGAGCTGTTTTTT. It specifies CASTPSTGELFF.